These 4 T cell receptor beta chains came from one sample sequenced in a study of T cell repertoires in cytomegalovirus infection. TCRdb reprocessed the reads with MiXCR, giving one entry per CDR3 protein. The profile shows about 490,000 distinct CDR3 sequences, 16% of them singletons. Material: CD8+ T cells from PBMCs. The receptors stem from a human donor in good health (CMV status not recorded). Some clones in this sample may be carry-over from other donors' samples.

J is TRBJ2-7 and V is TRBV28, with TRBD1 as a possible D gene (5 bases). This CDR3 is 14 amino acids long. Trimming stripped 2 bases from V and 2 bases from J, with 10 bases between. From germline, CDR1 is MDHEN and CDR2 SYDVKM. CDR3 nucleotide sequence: TGTGCCAGCAGTTTAACAGGATTACCCTACGAGCAGTACTTC. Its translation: CASSLTGLPYEQYF.

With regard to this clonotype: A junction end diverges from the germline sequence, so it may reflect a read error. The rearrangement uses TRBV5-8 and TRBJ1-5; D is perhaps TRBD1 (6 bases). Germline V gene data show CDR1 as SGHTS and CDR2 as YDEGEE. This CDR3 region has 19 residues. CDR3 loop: CASRQTTGFERTSNQPQHF. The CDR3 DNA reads TGTGCCAGCAGACAAACGACAGGATTCGAGAGAACTAGCAATCAGCCGCAGCATTTT.

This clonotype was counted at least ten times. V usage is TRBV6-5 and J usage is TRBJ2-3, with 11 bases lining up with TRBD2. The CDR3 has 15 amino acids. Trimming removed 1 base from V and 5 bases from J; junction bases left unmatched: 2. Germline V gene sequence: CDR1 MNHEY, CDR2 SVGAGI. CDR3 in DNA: TGTGCCAGCAGTTACTTGACTAGCGGGGAAGATACGCAGTATTTT. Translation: CASSYLTSGEDTQYF.

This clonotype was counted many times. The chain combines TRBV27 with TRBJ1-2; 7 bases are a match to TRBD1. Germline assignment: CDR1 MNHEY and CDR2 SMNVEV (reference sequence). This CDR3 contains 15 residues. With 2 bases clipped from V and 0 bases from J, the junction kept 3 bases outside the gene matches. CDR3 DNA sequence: TGTGCCAGCAGTTTAGGGGGACAGCCTAACTATGGCTACACCTTC. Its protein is CASSLGGQPNYGYTF.